This TCR beta chain was obtained from a study of CD8 T cell repertoires and HIV-1 epitope variants. Study details: Separate wells received one of Twenty-five Gag or Nef variant peptides. Separate from the cultures, 1M uncultured T cells served as baseline. Epitopes were three Gag families plus Nef HW9 and YT9.

Sequencing used immunoSEQ multiplex PCR; TCRdb keeps in-frame clones, though not all of them. Of several thousand clones in the sample, roughly two thirds were seen once. General observations from the study: Beta chains alone show antigen proliferation, not cytokine profile or function.

A remark on this clone: Its matching antigen is unknown.

Germline CDR1 and CDR2: SGHVS and FQNEAQ. The CDR3 is made up of 17 amino acids. V was shortened by 1 base and J by 3 bases, with 16 bases between the two germline ends. The rearrangement uses TRBV7-8 and TRBJ2-1; D unclear. The sequenced sample was cultured CD8+ T cells derived from PBMCs. The receptor comes from a male donor with HIV. Here the CDR3 DNA reads TGTGCCAGCAGCTTAGATGGGGTAGACGGAATCTACAATGAGCAGTTCTTC. It specifies CASSLDGVDGIYNEQFF.